Listed here are 15 T cell receptor beta chains from one sample, sequenced in a study of blood T cell repertoires in COVID-19. Method: immunoSEQ multiplex PCR; TCRdb's copy keeps in-frame clones and lacks some. Among about 250,000 clones listed, about 83% were seen once. Material: PBMCs or T cells enriched from blood (not recorded which). The receptor source for this set is a woman aged 40-49 years who had been exposed to COVID-19.

V gene TRBV18 combines with J gene TRBJ1-4; D may be TRBD1 (5 bases). Germline CDR1 and CDR2: KGHSH and LQKENI. Trimming left V 4 bases short and J 6 bases short, with 9 bases between. The CDR3 has 13 amino acids. The CDR3 bases are TGTGCCAGCTCACAGGACAAGGATGAAAAACTGTTTTTT. Encoded protein: CASSQDKDEKLFF.

The V gene is TRBV28, the J gene TRBJ1-4; 7 positions agree with TRBD1. This CDR3 region has 15 residues. Trimming cost V 5 bases and J 6 bases; bases outside gene matches: 9. Germline V CDR1 and CDR2: MDHEN, SYDVKM. CDR3 bases: TGTGCCAGCAGTCCGACAGGGTCTCCCTATGAAAAACTGTTTTTT. Translating it yields CASSPTGSPYEKLFF.

The J gene is TRBJ1-2, the V gene TRBV14; D unclear. The germline V gene encodes CDR1 SGHDN and CDR2 FVKESK. V was cut by 0 bases and J by 5 bases, with 13 bases left in between. There are 15 residues in the CDR3. The CDR3 is CASSQDSGRRYGYTF. The CDR3 DNA sequence: TGTGCCAGCAGCCAAGATTCCGGGAGGAGATATGGCTACACCTTC.

The chain carries TRBV10-3 and TRBJ2-1, with D hard to call. Germline CDR1 reads ENHRY; CDR2 reads SYGVKD. V lost 0 bases to trimming and J lost 8 bases, with 14 bases between them. The CDR3 sequence is 15 residues long. The CDR3 nucleotides read TGTGCCATCAGTGAGTCAGCAGCGAGAAGGCATGAGCAGTTCTTC. Encoded protein: CAISESAARRHEQFF.

This clone was seen a few times. The chain uses TRBV5-1 and TRBJ2-7; TRBD1 matches at 8 bases. The V gene's germline CDR1 is SGHRS and CDR2 YFSETQ. The ends lost 4 bases at V and 2 bases at J; junction bases unmatched: 11. The CDR3 is made up of 16 amino acids. This CDR3 reads CASSVEPGTGPYEQYF. In DNA, the CDR3 is TGCGCCAGCAGCGTAGAACCCGGGACAGGACCCTACGAGCAGTACTTC.

The V call is TRBV19, the J call TRBJ2-4; possible D gene TRBD1, 5 bases. The CDR3 spans 16 residues. The germline CDR1 and CDR2 sequences are LNHDA and SQIVND (reference sequence). V lost 6 bases and J lost 2, with 17 bases in between. CDR3 sequence reads: CASSPRKGITKNIQYF. In DNA form, the CDR3 reads TGTGCCAGTAGCCCCAGAAAGGGGATCACCAAAAACATTCAGTACTTC.

This rearrangement joins TRBV19 to TRBJ1-4, with 8 bases that match TRBD1. The CDR3 is 12 amino acids. The germline V gene encodes CDR1 LNHDA and CDR2 SQIVND (reference sequence). With 1 base clipped from V and 14 bases from J, the junction kept 3 bases outside the gene matches. This CDR3 reads CASSIGDRRLFF. The CDR3 nucleotides are TGTGCCAGTAGTATAGGGGACAGGAGGCTGTTTTTT.

The chain employs TRBV6-2 or TRBV6-3 and TRBJ1-1; tentatively, D is TRBD1 (5 bases). Germline assignment: CDR1 MNHEY and CDR2 SVGEGT. The ends were cut back, 4 bases at V and 2 bases at J, with 11 bases in the middle. CDR3 length equals 14 residues. Written as DNA, the CDR3 is TGTGCCAGCAGTTTGACAGCTACTAACACTGAAGCTTTCTTT. Encoded protein: CASSLTATNTEAFF.

The CDR3 loop reads CASARETTIYF. In nucleotides, the CDR3 is TGTGCTAGTGCTCGGGAAACCACCATATATTTT. The chain links TRBV12-5 to TRBJ1-3; D is unresolved. Germline V gene sequence: CDR1 LGHNT, CDR2 FRNRAP. The V end was cut by 7 bases, the J end by 9 bases, with 10 bases between. The length of the CDR3 is 11 residues.

V is TRBV28 and J is TRBJ1-5; unclear D gene. Germline V CDR1 and CDR2: MDHEN, SYDVKM. V lost 6 bases, J lost 6 bases, and 9 bases lay in between. The CDR3 is 12 amino acids. CDR3 region: CASSSGRQPQHF. As DNA, the CDR3 is TGTGCCAGCAGCAGCGGACGTCAGCCCCAGCATTTT.

This chain connects TRBV2 to TRBJ1-3; D gene ambiguous. V dropped 7 bases and J dropped 0 bases, with 7 bases sitting between them. The CDR3 totals 13 residues. Germline-derived CDR1 and CDR2 are SNHLY and FYNNEI. The CDR3 loop reads CASIQDSGNTIYF. The CDR3 nucleotides are TGTGCCAGCATTCAGGACTCTGGAAACACCATATATTTT.

This sequence joins TRBV6-5 and TRBJ2-7, with a possible D match to TRBD2 (6 bases). CDR1 is MNHEY and CDR2 is SVGAGI in the germline V gene. V lost 8 bases and J lost 7, with 18 bases in between. This CDR3 contains 13 residues. CDR3 coding DNA: TGTGCCAGCCGGTTACTAGCTTGGAGTGAGCAGTACTTC. The encoded protein is CASRLLAWSEQYF.

This clone was observed once. The chain has TRBV28 and TRBJ2-7; D is unresolved. This CDR3 is 12 amino acids long. Per the germline V gene, CDR1 is MDHEN and CDR2 is SYDVKM. V lost 5 bases, J lost 3 bases, and 8 bases lay in between. CDR3: CASSLGVYEQYF. CDR3 in DNA: TGTGCCAGCAGTCTCGGAGTCTACGAGCAGTACTTC.

The CDR3 spells CASSDRGSTTEAFF. Written as DNA, the CDR3 is TGTGCCAGCAGTGATCGGGGGTCTACAACTGAAGCTTTCTTT. The chain carries TRBV6-1 and TRBJ1-1; D is possibly TRBD1 (5 bases). From germline, CDR1 is MNHNS and CDR2 SASEGT. V was cut by 3 bases and J by 5 bases, with 13 bases left in between. The CDR3 has 14 residues.

This clone has more than one count but fewer than ten. CDR3 DNA: TGTGCCAGCAGTTTAGGCGGGGCAGCCGTCGATCAGCCCCAGCATTTT. Translating gives CASSLGGAAVDQPQHF. The rearrangement uses TRBV27 and TRBJ1-5, with D perhaps matching TRBD1 (5 bases). The V end lost 2 bases, the J end lost 5 bases, and 16 bases lay between the germline ends. The CDR3 has 16 residues. Per the germline V gene, CDR1 is MNHEY and CDR2 is SMNVEV (reference sequence).